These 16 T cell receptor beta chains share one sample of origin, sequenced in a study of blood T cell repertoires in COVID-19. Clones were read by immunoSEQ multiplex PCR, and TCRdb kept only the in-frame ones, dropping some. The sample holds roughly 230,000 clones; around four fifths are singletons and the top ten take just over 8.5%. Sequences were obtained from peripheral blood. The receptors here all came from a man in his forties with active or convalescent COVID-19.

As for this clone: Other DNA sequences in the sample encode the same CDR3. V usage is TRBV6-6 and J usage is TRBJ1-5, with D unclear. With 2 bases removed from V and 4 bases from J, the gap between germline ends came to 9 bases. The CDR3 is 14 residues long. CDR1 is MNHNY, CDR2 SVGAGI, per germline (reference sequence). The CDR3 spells CASSYPEGNQPQHF. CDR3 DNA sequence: TGTGCCAGCAGTTACCCTGAGGGTAATCAGCCCCAGCATTTT.

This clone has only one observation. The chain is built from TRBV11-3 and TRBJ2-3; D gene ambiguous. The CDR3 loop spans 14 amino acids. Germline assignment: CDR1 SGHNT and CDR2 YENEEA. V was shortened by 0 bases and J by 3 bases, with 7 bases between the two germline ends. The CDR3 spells CASSLDSLTDTQYF. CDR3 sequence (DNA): TGTGCCAGCAGCTTAGATAGTTTAACAGATACGCAGTATTTT.

This CDR3 is CASSLARDTGNEQFF. CDR3 nucleotides: TGTGCCAGCAGCTTAGCGAGGGACACTGGCAATGAGCAGTTCTTC. This sequence joins TRBV7-2 and TRBJ2-1; D is possibly TRBD1 (6 bases). The germline V gene has CDR1 SGHTA and CDR2 FQGNSA. Deletions cut 0 bases from V and 6 bases from J, with 12 bases between. The CDR3 contains 15 residues.

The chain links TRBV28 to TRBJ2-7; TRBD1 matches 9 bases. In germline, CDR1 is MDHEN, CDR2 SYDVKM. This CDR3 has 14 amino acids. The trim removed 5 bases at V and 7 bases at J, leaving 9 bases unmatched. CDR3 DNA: TGTGCCAGCAGTCCCTCCGGGACAGGGAGGGAGCAGTACTTC. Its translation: CASSPSGTGREQYF.

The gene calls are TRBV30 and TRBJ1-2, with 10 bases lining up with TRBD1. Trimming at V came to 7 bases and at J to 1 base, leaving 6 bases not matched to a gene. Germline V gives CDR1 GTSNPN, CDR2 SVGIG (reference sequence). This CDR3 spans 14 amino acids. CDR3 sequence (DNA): TGTGCCTCCCCGGACAGGGGGAATAACTATGGCTACACCTTC. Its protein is CASPDRGNNYGYTF.

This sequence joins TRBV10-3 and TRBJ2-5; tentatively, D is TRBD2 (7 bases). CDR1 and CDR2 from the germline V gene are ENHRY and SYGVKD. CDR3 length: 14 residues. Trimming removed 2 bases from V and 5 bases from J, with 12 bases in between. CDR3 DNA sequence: TGTGCCATCAGTGAGCGGGGGGCCGGGGAGACCCAGTACTTC. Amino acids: CAISERGAGETQYF.

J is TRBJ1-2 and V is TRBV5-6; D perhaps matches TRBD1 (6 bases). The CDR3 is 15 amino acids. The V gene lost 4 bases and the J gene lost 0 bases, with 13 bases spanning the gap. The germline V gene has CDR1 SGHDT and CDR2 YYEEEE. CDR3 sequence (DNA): TGTGCCAGCAGCCTGTGGGACACAACTAACTATGGCTACACCTTC. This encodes CASSLWDTTNYGYTF.

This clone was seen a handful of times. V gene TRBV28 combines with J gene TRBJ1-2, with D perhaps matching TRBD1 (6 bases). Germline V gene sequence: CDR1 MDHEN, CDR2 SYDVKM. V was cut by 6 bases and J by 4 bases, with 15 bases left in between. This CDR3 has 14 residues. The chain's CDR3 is CASRQGLTGYGYTF. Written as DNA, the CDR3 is TGTGCCAGCAGGCAGGGGTTAACGGGCTATGGCTACACCTTC.

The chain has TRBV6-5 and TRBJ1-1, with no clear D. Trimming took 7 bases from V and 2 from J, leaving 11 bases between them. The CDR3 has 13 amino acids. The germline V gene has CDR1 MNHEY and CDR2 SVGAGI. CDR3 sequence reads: CASIYGENTEAFF. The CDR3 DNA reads TGTGCCAGCATCTACGGAGAAAACACTGAAGCTTTCTTT.

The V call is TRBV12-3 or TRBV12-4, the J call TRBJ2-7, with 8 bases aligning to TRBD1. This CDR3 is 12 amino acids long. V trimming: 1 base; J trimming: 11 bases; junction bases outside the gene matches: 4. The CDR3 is CASSLGGQEKYF. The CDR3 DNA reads TGTGCCAGCAGTTTAGGGGGACAGGAAAAGTACTTC.

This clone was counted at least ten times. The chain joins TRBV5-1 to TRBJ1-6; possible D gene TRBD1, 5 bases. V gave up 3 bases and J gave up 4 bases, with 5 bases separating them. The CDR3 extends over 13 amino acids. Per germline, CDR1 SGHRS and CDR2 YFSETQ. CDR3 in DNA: TGCGCCAGCAGCTCAGGGTATAATTCACCCCTCCACTTT. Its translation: CASSSGYNSPLHF.

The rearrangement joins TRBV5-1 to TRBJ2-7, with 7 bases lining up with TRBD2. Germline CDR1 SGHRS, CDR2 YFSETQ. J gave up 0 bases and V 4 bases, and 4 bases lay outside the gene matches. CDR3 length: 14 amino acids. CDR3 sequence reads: CASSLGLGSYEQYF. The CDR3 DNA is TGCGCCAGCAGCCTAGGACTAGGCTCCTACGAGCAGTACTTC. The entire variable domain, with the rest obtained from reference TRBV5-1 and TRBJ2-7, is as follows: KAGVTQTPRYLIKTRGQQVTLSCSPISGHRSVSWYQQTPGQGLQFLFEYFSETQRNKGNFPGRFSGRQFSNSRSEMNVSTLELGDSALYLCASSLGLGSYEQYFGPGTRLTVT.

DNA for the CDR3: TGTGCCAGCAGCTTATTGCCAGGGATAGATACGCAGTATTTT. Its translation: CASSLLPGIDTQYF. This chain uses TRBV11-2 with TRBJ2-3, with D possibly TRBD1 on 5 matching bases. This CDR3 has 14 residues. Germline CDR1 and CDR2: SGHAT and FQNNGV. Deletions cut 2 bases from V and 5 bases from J, with 11 bases between.

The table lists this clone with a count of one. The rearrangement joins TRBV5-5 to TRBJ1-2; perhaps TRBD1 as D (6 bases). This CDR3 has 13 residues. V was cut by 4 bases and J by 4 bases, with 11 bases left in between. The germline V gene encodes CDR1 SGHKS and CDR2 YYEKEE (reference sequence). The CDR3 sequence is CASSDQGTYGYTF. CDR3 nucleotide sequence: TGTGCCAGCAGCGATCAGGGGACCTATGGCTACACCTTC.

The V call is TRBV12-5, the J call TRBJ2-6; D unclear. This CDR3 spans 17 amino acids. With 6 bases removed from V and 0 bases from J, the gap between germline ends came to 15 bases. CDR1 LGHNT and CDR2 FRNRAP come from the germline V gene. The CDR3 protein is CASGTGFSTSGANVLTF. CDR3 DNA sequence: TGTGCTAGTGGCACCGGGTTCTCCACCTCTGGGGCCAACGTCCTGACTTTC. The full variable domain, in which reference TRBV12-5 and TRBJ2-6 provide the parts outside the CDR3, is DARVTQTPRHKVTEMGQEVTMRCQPILGHNTVFWYRQTMMQGLELLAYFRNRAPLDDSGMPKDRFSAEMPDATLATLKIQPSEPRDSAVYFCASGTGFSTSGANVLTFGAGSRLTVL.

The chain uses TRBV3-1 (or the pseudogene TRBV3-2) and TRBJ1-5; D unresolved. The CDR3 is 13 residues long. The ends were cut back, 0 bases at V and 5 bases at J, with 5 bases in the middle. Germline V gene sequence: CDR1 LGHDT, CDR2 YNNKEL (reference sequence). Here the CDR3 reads CASSQDRDQPQHF. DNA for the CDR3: TGTGCCAGCAGCCAAGACCGCGATCAGCCCCAGCATTTT.